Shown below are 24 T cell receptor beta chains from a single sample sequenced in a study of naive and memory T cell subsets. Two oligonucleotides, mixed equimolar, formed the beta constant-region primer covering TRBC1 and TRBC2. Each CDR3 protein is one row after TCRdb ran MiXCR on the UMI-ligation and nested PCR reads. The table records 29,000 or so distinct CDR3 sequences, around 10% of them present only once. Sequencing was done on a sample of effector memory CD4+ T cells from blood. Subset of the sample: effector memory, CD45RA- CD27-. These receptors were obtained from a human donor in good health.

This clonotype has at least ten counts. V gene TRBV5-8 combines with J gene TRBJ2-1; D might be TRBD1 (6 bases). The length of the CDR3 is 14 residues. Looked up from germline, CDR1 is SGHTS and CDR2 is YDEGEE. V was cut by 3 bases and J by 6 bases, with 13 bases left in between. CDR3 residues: CASSYLEGGNEQFF. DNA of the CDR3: TGTGCCAGCAGCTACTTAGAAGGGGGCAATGAGCAGTTCTTC.

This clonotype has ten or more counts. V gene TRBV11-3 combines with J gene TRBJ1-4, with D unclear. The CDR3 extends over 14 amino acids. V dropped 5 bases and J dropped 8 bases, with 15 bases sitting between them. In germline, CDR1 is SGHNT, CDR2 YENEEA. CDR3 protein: CASSMTARGEKLFF. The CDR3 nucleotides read TGTGCCAGCAGCATGACTGCCCGAGGGGAAAAACTGTTTTTT.

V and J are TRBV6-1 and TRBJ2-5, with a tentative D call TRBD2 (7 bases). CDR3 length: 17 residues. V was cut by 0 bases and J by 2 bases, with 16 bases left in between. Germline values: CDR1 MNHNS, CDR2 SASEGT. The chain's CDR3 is CASSEAWYGGLQETQYF. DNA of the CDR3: TGTGCCAGCAGTGAAGCGTGGTACGGGGGGCTACAAGAGACCCAGTACTTC.

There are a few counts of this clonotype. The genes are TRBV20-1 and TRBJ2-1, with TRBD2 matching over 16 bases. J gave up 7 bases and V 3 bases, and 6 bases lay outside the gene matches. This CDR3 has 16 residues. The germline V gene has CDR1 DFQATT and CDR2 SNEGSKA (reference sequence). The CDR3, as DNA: TGCAGTGCTAGGGTGGGACTAGCGGGAGGGTTAAATGAGCAGTTCTTC. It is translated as CSARVGLAGGLNEQFF.

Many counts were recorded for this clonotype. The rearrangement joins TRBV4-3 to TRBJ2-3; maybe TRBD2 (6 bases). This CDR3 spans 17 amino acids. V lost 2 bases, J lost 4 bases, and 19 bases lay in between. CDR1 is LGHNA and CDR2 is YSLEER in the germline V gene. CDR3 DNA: TGCGCCAGCAGCCAAAACTCGCAGCGGGCGGCCGCAGATACGCAGTATTTT. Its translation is CASSQNSQRAAADTQYF.

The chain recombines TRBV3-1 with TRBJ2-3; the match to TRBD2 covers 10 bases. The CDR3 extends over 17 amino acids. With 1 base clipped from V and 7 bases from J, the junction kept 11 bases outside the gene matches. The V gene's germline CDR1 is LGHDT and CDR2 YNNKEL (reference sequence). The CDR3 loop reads CASSQGRTSGARNTQYF. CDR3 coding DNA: TGTGCCAGCAGCCAAGGCCGGACTAGCGGTGCGCGAAATACGCAGTATTTT.

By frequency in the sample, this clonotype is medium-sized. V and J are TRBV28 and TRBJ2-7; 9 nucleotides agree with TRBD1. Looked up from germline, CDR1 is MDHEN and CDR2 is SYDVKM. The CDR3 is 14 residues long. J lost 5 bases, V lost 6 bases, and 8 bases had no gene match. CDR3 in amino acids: CASRTLQGANEQYF. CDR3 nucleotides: TGTGCCAGCAGGACGCTACAGGGGGCGAACGAGCAGTACTTC.

CDR3 sequence reads: CASSLDSGAGYTF. In nucleotides, the CDR3 is TGTGCCAGCAGCTTAGATTCTGGGGCCGGCTACACCTTC. The chain employs TRBV7-9 and TRBJ1-2; a weak D match, TRBD1 (5 bases). V shed 1 base and J shed 8 bases, with 11 bases lying between them. In germline, CDR1 is SEHNR, CDR2 FQNEAQ (reference sequence). The CDR3 runs 13 residues.

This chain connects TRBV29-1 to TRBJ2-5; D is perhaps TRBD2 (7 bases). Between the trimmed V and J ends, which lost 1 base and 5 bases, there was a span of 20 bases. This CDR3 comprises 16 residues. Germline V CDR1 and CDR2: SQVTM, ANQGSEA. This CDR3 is CSVEGRLGGPRETQYF. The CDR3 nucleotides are TGCAGCGTTGAAGGACGCCTGGGGGGGCCGCGGGAGACCCAGTACTTC.

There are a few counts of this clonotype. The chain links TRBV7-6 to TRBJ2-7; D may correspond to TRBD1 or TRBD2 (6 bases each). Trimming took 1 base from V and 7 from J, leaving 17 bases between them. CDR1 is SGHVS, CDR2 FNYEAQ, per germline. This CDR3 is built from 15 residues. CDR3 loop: CASSLGGAGAGEQYF. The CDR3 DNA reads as TGTGCCAGCAGCTTAGGGGGTGCAGGGGCGGGGGAGCAGTACTTC.

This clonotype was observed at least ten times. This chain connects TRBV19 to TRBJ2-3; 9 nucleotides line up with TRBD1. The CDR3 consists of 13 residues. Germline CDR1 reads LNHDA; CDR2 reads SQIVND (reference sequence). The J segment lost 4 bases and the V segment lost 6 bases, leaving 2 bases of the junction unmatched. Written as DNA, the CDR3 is TGTGCCAGTAGCGGACAGGGGCCAGATACGCAGTATTTT. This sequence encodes CASSGQGPDTQYF.

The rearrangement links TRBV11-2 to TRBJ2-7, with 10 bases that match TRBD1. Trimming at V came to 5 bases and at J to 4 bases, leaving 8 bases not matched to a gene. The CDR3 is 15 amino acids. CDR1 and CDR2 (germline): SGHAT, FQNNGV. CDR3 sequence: CASSHPGQGQYEQYF. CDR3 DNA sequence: TGTGCCAGCAGCCATCCGGGACAGGGGCAATACGAGCAGTACTTC. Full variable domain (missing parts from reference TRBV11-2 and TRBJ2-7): EAGVAQSPRYKIIEKRQSVAFWCNPISGHATLYWYQQILGQGPKLLIQFQNNGVVDDSQLPKDRFSAERLKGVDSTLKIQPAKLEDSAVYLCASSHPGQGQYEQYFGPGTRLTVT.

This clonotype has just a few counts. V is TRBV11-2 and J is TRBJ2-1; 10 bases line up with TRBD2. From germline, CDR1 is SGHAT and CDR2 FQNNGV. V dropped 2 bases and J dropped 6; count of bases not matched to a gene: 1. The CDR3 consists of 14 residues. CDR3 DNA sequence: TGTGCCAGCAGCTTACGGACTAGCGGCAATGAGCAGTTCTTC. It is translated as CASSLRTSGNEQFF.

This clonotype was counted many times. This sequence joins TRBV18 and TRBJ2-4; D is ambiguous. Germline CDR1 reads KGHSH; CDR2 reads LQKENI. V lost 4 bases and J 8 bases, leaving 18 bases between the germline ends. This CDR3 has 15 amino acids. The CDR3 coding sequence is TGTGCCAGCTCACAATACAACACCGAACGGCACATTCAGTACTTC. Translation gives CASSQYNTERHIQYF.

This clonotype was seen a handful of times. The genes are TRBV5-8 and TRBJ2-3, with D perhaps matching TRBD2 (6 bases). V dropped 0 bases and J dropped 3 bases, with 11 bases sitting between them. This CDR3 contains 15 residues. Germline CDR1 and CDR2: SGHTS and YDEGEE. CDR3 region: CASSLDLGGTDTQYF. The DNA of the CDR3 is TGTGCCAGCAGCTTGGATTTGGGGGGAACAGATACGCAGTATTTT.

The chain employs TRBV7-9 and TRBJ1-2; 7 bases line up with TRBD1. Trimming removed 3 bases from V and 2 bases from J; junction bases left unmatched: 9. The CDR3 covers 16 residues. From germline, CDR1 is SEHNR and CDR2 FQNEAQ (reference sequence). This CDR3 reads CASSFPSTGPNYGYTF. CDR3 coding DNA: TGTGCCAGCAGCTTCCCCTCGACAGGGCCGAACTATGGCTACACCTTC.

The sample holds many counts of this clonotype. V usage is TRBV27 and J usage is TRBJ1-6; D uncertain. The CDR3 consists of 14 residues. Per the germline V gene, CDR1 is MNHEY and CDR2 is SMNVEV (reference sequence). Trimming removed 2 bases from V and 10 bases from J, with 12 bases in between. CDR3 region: CASSLTPEGSPLHF. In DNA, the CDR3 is TGTGCCAGCAGTTTAACACCGGAGGGCTCACCCCTCCACTTT.

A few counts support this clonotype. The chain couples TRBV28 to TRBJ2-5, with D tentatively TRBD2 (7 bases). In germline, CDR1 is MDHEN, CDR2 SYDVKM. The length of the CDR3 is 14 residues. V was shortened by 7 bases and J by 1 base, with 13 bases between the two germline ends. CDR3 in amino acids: CASMEGGPQETQYF. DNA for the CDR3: TGTGCCAGCATGGAGGGGGGGCCCCAAGAGACCCAGTACTTC.

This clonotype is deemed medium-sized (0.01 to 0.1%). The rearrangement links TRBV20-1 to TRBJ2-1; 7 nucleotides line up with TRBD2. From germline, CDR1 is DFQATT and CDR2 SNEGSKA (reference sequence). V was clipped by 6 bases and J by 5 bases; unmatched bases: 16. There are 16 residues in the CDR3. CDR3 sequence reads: CSAPDVPGLQHNEQFF. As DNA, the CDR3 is TGCAGTGCACCGGATGTACCGGGACTACAACACAATGAGCAGTTCTTC.

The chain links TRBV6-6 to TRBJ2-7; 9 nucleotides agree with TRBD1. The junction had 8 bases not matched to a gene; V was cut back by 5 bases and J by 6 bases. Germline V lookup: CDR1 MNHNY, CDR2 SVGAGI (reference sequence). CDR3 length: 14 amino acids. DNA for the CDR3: TGTGCCAGCAGTCCGACAGGGGGAAGGCGCGAGCAGTACTTC. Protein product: CASSPTGGRREQYF.

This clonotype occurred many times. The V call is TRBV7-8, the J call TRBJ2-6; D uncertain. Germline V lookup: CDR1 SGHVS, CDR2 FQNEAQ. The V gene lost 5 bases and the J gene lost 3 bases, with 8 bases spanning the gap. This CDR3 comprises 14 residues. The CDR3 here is CASSQPSGANVLTF. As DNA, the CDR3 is TGTGCCAGCAGCCAGCCGAGTGGGGCCAACGTCCTGACTTTC.

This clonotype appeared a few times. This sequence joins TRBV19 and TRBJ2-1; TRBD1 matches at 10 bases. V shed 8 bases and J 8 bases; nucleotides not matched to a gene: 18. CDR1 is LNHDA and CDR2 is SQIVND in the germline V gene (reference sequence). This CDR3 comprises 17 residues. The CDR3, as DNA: TGTGCCAGTTCAAGAGCCGCCGGGACAGGGGTTCGGGATGAGCAGTTCTTC. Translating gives CASSRAAGTGVRDEQFF.

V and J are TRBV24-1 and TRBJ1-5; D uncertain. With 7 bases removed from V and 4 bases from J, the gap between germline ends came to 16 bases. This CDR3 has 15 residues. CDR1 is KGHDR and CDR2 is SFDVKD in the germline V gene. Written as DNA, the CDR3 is TGTGCCACCAGCCCAAGTTCCGGGTCTAATCAGCCCCAGCATTTT. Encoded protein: CATSPSSGSNQPQHF.

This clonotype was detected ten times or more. The CDR3 DNA reads TGCAGCGTTGAAGGATTCAAGATAGCGGACAATGAGCAGTTCTTC. Translated: CSVEGFKIADNEQFF. The V gene is TRBV29-1, the J gene TRBJ2-1, with a weak D call TRBD2 (6 bases). Germline V lookup: CDR1 SQVTM, CDR2 ANQGSEA. This CDR3 is 15 amino acids long. Trimming cost V 1 base and J 5 bases, with 15 bases left between them.